This T cell receptor (beta chain) was recorded in a study of response to subunit inactivated influenza vaccine (dated by TCRdb to the late 2010s). The study in broad terms: To follow how T cells responded to a trivalent subunit inactivated influenza vaccine, the researchers relied on deep quantitative profiling of the T cell receptor repertoire.

The library relied on RT-PCR. Sequencer: Illumina HiSeq 2500. TCRdb reprocessing: public reads trimmed at Q25 with fastp, clones called with MiXCR, in-frame beta chains kept. Each entry merges the rows of one CDR3 protein and shows their most common DNA and genes. The sample profile shows a few hundred thousand distinct CDR3 sequences; roughly 7.6% of them were found once. The ten largest account for 10% to 15% of the sample. Comment on this clonotype: The clone's antigen remains unknown. No per-base quality is available; no much larger clone lies one base away.

Relative to germline, V is 1 base shorter and J is 2 bases shorter, with 8 bases between their ends. The CDR3 numbers 14 residues from cysteine through phenylalanine. CDR3 DNA only is kept here, 42 bases in frame from base 1. The CDR1 and CDR2 encoded by the germline V gene are SGHTA and FQGNSA. General study outcomes and caveats: The authors suggested that each seasonal influenza vaccination may recruit only a limited number of new T cells.

The sample in question was PBMCs from blood, obtained 23 months after vaccination. The rearrangement combines TRBV7-2 with TRBJ1-2, with the D segment identity uncertain. The clonotype was recovered from a man in his fifties or sixties who received an inactivated influenza vaccine. Donor details come from another sample of the same person, matched by shared clones. The CDR3 region reads CASSLVGINYGYTF. The sequence in DNA is TGTGCCAGCAGCTTAGTAGGGATAAACTATGGCTACACCTTC.